The 19 T cell receptor beta chains reported below all come from one sample, sequenced in a study of graft-versus-host responses after intestinal transplantation. These TCRs are of unknown antigen specificity. The table came from immunoSEQ multiplex PCR; TCRdb's copy has only in-frame clones and leaves some out. The data hold around 95,000 clones, with about 90% observed a single time. The sequencing here drew on unstimulated CD4+ T cells sorted from spleen or lymph node cells, taken before transplant. The source of these receptors is a human donor who was the organ donor for an intestinal transplant.

This clone was detected only once. The rearrangement joins TRBV30 to TRBJ1-2; D possibly corresponds to TRBD1 (5 bases). The CDR3 spans 16 residues. Looked up from germline, CDR1 is GTSNPN and CDR2 is SVGIG (reference sequence). V was pared by 3 bases and J by 0 bases, with 17 bases between. CDR3 loop: CAWSADSAPSNYGYTF. The CDR3 nucleotides read TGTGCCTGGAGCGCAGACAGCGCCCCGTCTAACTATGGCTACACCTTC.

This chain links TRBV6-6 with TRBJ2-7; TRBD1 matches 8 bases. CDR1 is MNHNY, CDR2 SVGAGI, per germline (reference sequence). The CDR3 loop spans 13 amino acids. V dropped 6 bases and J dropped 3; count of bases not matched to a gene: 4. CDR3 in amino acids: CASRGDRIYEQYF. DNA of the CDR3: TGTGCCAGCAGGGGGGACAGGATCTACGAGCAGTACTTC.

The chain carries TRBV7-6 and TRBJ2-3; maybe TRBD2 (7 bases). Germline assignment: CDR1 SGHVS and CDR2 FNYEAQ. This CDR3 region has 20 residues. V lost 1 base and J 9 bases, leaving 32 bases between the germline ends. The CDR3 protein is CASSLGVPGLSHQGSQTQYF. CDR3 DNA: TGTGCCAGCAGCTTAGGGGTTCCGGGACTATCCCACCAGGGGTCCCAAACGCAGTATTTT.

The gene calls are TRBV4-1 and TRBJ1-2; tentative D call: TRBD1 (5 bases). V lost 2 bases and J 8 bases, leaving 9 bases between the germline ends. The germline CDR1 and CDR2 sequences are MGHRA and YSYEKL. This CDR3 contains 12 residues. DNA for the CDR3: TGCGCCAGCAGCCAAAGGGACGACGGCTACACCTTC. Protein sequence: CASSQRDDGYTF.

The genes are TRBV7-9 and TRBJ1-3; D remains unclear. V was cut by 6 bases and J by 9 bases, with 24 bases left in between. Germline loops: CDR1 SEHNR, CDR2 FQNEAQ (reference sequence). CDR3 length: 16 amino acids. The CDR3 nucleotides are TGTGCCAGCAGTTATTCCACAGACACGTACCCGAGCACCATATATTTT. The encoded protein is CASSYSTDTYPSTIYF. Looking up the rest from reference TRBV7-9 and TRBJ1-3 gives the full variable domain: DTGVSQNPRHKITKRGQNVTFRCDPISEHNRLYWYRQTLGQGPEFLTYFQNEAQLEKSRLLSDRFSAERPKGSFSTLEIQRTEQGDSAMYLCASSYSTDTYPSTIYFGEGSWLTVV.

This clone was seen once. The chain joins TRBV10-3 to TRBJ1-2, with D maybe TRBD1 (6 bases). V was pared by 6 bases and J by 3 bases, with 11 bases between. Germline loops: CDR1 ENHRY, CDR2 SYGVKD. The CDR3 runs to 13 residues. CDR3 DNA sequence: TGTGCCATCAGCTCAGGGGCGGACTATGGCTACACCTTC. This translates into CAISSGADYGYTF.

The chain has TRBV5-1 and TRBJ2-1; 8 bases fit TRBD2. Germline V gene data show CDR1 as SGHRS and CDR2 as YFSETQ. The CDR3 contains 14 residues. The V segment lost 3 bases and the J segment 8 bases; nucleotides outside the gene matches: 7. The CDR3 DNA reads TGCGCCAGCAGCTCACAGCGGGGGCGGGATGAGCAGTTCTTC. It specifies CASSSQRGRDEQFF.

This rearrangement joins TRBV30 to TRBJ2-7; TRBD1 matches 8 bases. The CDR3 is made up of 12 amino acids. The V and J ends lost 5 bases and 3 bases, in that order; junction bases with no gene match: 3. Germline-derived CDR1 and CDR2 are GTSNPN and SVGIG (reference sequence). CDR3 region: CAWGDRIYEQYF. CDR3 coding DNA: TGTGCCTGGGGGGACAGGATCTACGAGCAGTACTTC. Full variable domain (missing parts from reference TRBV30 and TRBJ2-7): SQTIHQWPATLVQPVGSPLSLECTVEGTSNPNLYWYRQAAGRGLQLLFYSVGIGQISSEVPQNLSASRPQDRQFILSSKKLLLSDSGFYLCAWGDRIYEQYFGPGTRLTVT.

The CDR3 spells CASHIARSPNTEAFF. For the CDR3, the DNA is TGTGCCAGCCATATAGCCCGGTCACCGAACACTGAAGCTTTCTTT. The gene calls are TRBV6-6 and TRBJ1-1; D is undetermined. This CDR3 is 15 amino acids long. Germline assignment: CDR1 MNHNY and CDR2 SVGAGI (reference sequence). The germline V and J ends were trimmed by 8 bases and 1 base, with 17 bases remaining between them.

The chain links TRBV19 to TRBJ1-4, with unresolved D. V was trimmed by 7 bases and J by 7 bases, leaving 22 bases between them. This CDR3 has 16 amino acids. Germline assignment: CDR1 LNHDA and CDR2 SQIVND (reference sequence). CDR3 protein: CASTQPLYTRVEKLFF. The CDR3 nucleotides are TGTGCCAGTACCCAGCCCCTCTACACAAGGGTTGAAAAACTGTTTTTT.

CDR3 residues: CASSVGVPGELFF. CDR3 DNA sequence: TGTGCCAGCAGCGTAGGAGTCCCCGGGGAGCTGTTTTTT. The genes are TRBV9 and TRBJ2-2; D ambiguous. The germline V and J ends were trimmed by 0 bases and 6 bases, with 6 bases remaining between them. CDR1 and CDR2 from the germline V gene are SGDLS and YYNGEE. The CDR3 is made up of 13 amino acids.

CDR3 nucleotide sequence: TGTGCCAGCAGCCTCCCGGGAGCCCCCTACGAGCAGTACTTC. Translated, it gives CASSLPGAPYEQYF. The chain carries TRBV7-9 and TRBJ2-7; tentative D call: TRBD2 (6 bases). V was trimmed by 5 bases and J by 2 bases, leaving 13 bases between them. This CDR3 is built from 14 residues. CDR1 is SEHNR, CDR2 FQNEAQ, per germline (reference sequence).

This chain uses TRBV5-1 with TRBJ2-3; the match to TRBD1 covers 9 bases. The CDR3 contains 14 residues. V shed 0 bases, J shed 7 bases, and the junction held 3 bases outside the gene matches. CDR1 is SGHRS and CDR2 is YFSETQ in the germline V gene. Written as DNA, the CDR3 is TGCGCCAGCAGCTTGGAGGGACAGGGTTATACGCAGTATTTT. Translated, it gives CASSLEGQGYTQYF.

Here the CDR3 DNA reads TGTGCCAGTAGTATTTCCTTGTATGGAGGGAGTATCAACAATGAGCAGTTCTTC. Its translation: CASSISLYGGSINNEQFF. This chain joins TRBV19 and TRBJ2-1; TRBD2 might be the D (6 bases). Germline V gene data show CDR1 as LNHDA and CDR2 as SQIVND (reference sequence). V was cut by 3 bases and J by 5 bases, with 23 bases left in between. CDR3 length: 18 amino acids.

This clone occurred once. The V call is TRBV27, the J call TRBJ1-1, with D possibly being TRBD1 (6 bases). Germline lookup yields CDR1 MNHEY and CDR2 SMNVEV (reference sequence). Trimming took off 8 bases at V and 5 bases at J, with 18 bases between the two ends. The CDR3 loop spans 14 amino acids. The CDR3 region has the DNA TGTGCCAGCTCAAAAACGGGGGGGCGGACTGAAGCTTTCTTT. Protein: CASSKTGGRTEAFF.

This clone has just one count. The J gene is TRBJ1-3, the V gene TRBV5-4; D not certain. Germline V CDR1 and CDR2: SGHNT, YYREEE (reference sequence). The germline V and J ends were trimmed by 2 bases and 0 bases, with 9 bases remaining between them. CDR3 size: 15 residues. CDR3 nucleotide sequence: TGTGCCAGCAGCTTAAATAGCTTCTCTGGAAACACCATATATTTT. Amino acid sequence: CASSLNSFSGNTIYF.

The chain combines TRBV4-2 with TRBJ1-2; tentatively, D is TRBD1 (5 bases). Trimming pared 4 bases from V and 7 bases from J, leaving 13 bases between. The CDR3 length is 13 residues. Germline CDR1 and CDR2: LGHNA and YNFKEQ. The CDR3: CASSREGLGGYTF. In nucleotides, the CDR3 is TGTGCCAGCAGCCGGGAGGGGCTGGGTGGCTACACCTTC.

The chain couples TRBV5-1 to TRBJ1-3; TRBD1 matches at 7 bases. This CDR3 contains 15 residues. CDR1 SGHRS and CDR2 YFSETQ come from the germline V gene. V shed 4 bases and J 0 bases; nucleotides not matched to a gene: 4. CDR3: CASSLTGISGNTIYF. The CDR3 DNA reads as TGCGCCAGCAGCCTGACAGGGATCTCTGGAAACACCATATATTTT.

This clone was recorded only once. The rearrangement joins TRBV7-2 to TRBJ1-6, with D perhaps TRBD1 (6 bases). CDR1 is SGHTA and CDR2 is FQGNSA in the germline V gene. The CDR3 contains 16 residues. The ends were cut back, 2 bases at V and 10 bases at J, with 18 bases in the middle. CDR3 region: CASSLSWGASGSPLHF. The CDR3 DNA reads TGTGCCAGCAGCTTAAGTTGGGGGGCTAGTGGCTCACCCCTCCACTTT.